What follows describes a single TCR beta chain. Antigen: not known. This entry is derived from a study of T cell responses to AZD1222 COVID-19 vaccine. Study findings and constraints: Reportedly, nearly half the spike-specific TCRs target unmutated variant regions. Across spike, vaccine-associated CD4 TCRs were found, dominant at 160-218 and 743-854. Among those given AZD1222, only six were seropositive at baseline.

CDR3 length: 15 amino acids. Germline assignment: CDR1 SGHAT and CDR2 FQDESV (reference sequence). V lost 4 bases and J 6 bases, leaving 13 bases between the germline ends. Repertoires were generated with immunoSEQ multiplex PCR, while TCRdb's copy carries only in-frame clones and drops some. The sample includes around 100,000 clones, roughly 89% of them seen just once. The chain uses TRBV11-1 and TRBJ1-6; D call uncertain. The specimen comprised peripheral blood, sampled on day 0 of AZD1222 vaccination. The receptor was isolated from an adult in good health. CDR3 in DNA: TGTGCCAGCAGCTCGGCCCCGACGGTTAATTCACCCCTCCACTTT. It is translated as CASSSAPTVNSPLHF. The full variable domain, with the rest looked up from reference TRBV11-1 and TRBJ1-6, is EAEVAQSPRYKITEKSQAVAFWCDPISGHATLYWYRQILGQGPELLVQFQDESVVDDSQLPKDRFSAERLKGVDSTLKIQPAELGDSAMYLCASSSAPTVNSPLHFGNGTRLTVT.